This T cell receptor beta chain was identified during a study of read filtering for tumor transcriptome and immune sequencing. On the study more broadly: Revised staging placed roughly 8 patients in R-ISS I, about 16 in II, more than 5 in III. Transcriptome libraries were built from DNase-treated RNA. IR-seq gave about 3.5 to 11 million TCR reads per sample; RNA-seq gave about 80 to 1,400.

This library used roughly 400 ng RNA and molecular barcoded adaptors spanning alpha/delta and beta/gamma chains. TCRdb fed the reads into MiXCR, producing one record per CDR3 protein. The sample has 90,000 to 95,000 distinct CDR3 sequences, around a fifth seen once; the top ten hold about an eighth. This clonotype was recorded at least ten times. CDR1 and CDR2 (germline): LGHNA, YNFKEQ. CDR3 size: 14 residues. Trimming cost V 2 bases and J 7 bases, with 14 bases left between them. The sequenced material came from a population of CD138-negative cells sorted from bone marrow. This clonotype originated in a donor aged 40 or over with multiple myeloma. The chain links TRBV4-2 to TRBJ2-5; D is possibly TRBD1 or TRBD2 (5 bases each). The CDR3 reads CASSQLGQGATQYF. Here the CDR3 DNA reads TGTGCCAGCAGCCAATTAGGGCAGGGAGCGACCCAGTACTTC.